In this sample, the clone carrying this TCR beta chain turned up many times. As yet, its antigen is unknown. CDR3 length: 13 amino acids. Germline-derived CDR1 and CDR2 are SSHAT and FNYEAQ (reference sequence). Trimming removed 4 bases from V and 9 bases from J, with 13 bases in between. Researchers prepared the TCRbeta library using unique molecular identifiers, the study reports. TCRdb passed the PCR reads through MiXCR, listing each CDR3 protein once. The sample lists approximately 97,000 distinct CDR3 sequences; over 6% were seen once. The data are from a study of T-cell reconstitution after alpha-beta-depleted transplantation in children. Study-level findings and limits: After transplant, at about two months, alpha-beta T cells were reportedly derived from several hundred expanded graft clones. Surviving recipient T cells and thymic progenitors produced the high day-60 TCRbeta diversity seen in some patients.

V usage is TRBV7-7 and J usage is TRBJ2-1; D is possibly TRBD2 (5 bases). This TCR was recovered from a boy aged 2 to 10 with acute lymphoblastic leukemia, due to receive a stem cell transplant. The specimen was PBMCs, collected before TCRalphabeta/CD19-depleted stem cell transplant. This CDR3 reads CASSYNEGFEQFF. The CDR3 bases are TGTGCCAGCAGCTACAATGAGGGTTTTGAGCAGTTCTTC.